This record looks at one T cell receptor (beta chain) sequence and its context. Generated by immunoSEQ multiplex PCR, the TCRdb table keeps only in-frame clones and is missing some. The repertoire holds 150,000 or so clones, around 93% seen once, with nearly 5% in the top ten. The entry originates in a study of blood T cell repertoires in COVID-19. V was shortened by 0 bases and J by 4 bases, with 7 bases between the two germline ends. The CDR3 runs to 15 residues. The germline V gene has CDR1 SGHTA and CDR2 FQGNSA. The V gene is TRBV7-2, the J gene TRBJ2-6; D not certain. The sample comprised peripheral blood. The TCR was taken from a man aged 30-40 years with COVID-19, enrolled during active disease. As DNA, the CDR3 is TGTGCCAGCAGCTTAGCGCTCGGGGGGGCCAACGTCCTGACTTTC. Translation gives CASSLALGGANVLTF.